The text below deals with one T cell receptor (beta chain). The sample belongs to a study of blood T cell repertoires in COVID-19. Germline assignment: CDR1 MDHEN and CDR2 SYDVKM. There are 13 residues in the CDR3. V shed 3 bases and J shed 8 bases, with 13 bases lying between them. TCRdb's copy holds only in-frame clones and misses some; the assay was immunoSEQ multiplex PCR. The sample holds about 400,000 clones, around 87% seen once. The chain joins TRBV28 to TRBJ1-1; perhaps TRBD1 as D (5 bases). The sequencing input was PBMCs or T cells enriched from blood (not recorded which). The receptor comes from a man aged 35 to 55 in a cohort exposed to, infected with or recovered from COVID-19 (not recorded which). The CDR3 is CASSLGRVNEAFF. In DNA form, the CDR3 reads TGTGCCAGCAGTTTGGGCAGGGTTAACGAAGCTTTCTTT.